This is a list of T cell receptor beta chains from one sample in a study of T cell repertoires in cytomegalovirus infection. TCRdb re-analysed the reads in MiXCR, keeping a single row per CDR3 protein. The table has about 900,000 distinct CDR3 sequences, roughly 30% seen once. No antigen has been assigned to these receptors. This sample comprised cultured CD8+ T cells from PBMCs, obtained from culture after CMV antigen stimulation. The receptor set was obtained from a human donor in good health (CMV status not recorded). Some clones in this sample may be carry-over from other donors' samples. The CDR3 runs from the conserved cysteine through the conserved F or W. The order of the fields is J gene, D gene, V gene, CDR3 length, clone size, CDR3 protein, CDR3 DNA. The D gene is left open where the match is weak. The size of a clone is reported for some rows only, either as once, few or many, or as a class for expanded clones.

TRBJ1-1 | . | TRBV28 | 13 | . | CASSLQVYTEAFF | TGTGCCAGCAGTTTACAGGTGTACACTGAAGCTTTCTTT
TRBJ2-2 | TRBD2 | TRBV6-2/TRBV6-3 | 14 | few | CASSISGAGRELFF | TGTGCCAGCAGTATAAGCGGGGCTGGCAGGGAGCTGTTTTTT
TRBJ2-1 | TRBD2 | TRBV7-9 | 15 | . | CASSQRTSGGKEQFF | TGTGCCAGCAGTCAGCGGACTAGCGGGGGAAAAGAGCAGTTCTTC
TRBJ1-6 | . | TRBV10-3 | 16 | . | CAISELYRQPNSPLHF | TGTGCCATCAGTGAGTTATACAGGCAACCAAATTCACCCCTCCACTTT
TRBJ1-5 | . | TRBV27 | 15 | few | CASSSTREVNQPQHF | TGTGCCAGCAGCTCCACGAGGGAGGTCAATCAGCCCCAGCATTTT
TRBJ1-2 | . | TRBV6-5 | 15 | . | CASSYSSGSPSGYTF | TGTGCCAGCAGTTACTCGAGCGGCAGCCCGAGTGGCTACACCTTC
TRBJ1-2 | TRBD1 | TRBV27 | 15 | few | CASSLIAGQGFIYTF | TGTGCCAGCAGTTTAATAGCGGGACAGGGGTTTATCTACACCTTC
TRBJ1-2 | . | TRBV10-3 | 17 | . | CAISELRADEANYGYTF | TGTGCCATCAGTGAGCTTCGCGCGGACGAAGCTAACTATGGCTACACCTTC
TRBJ2-1 | . | TRBV24-1 | 15 | . | CATSDLQGGHNEQFF | TGTGCCACCAGTGATTTACAGGGGGGGCACAATGAGCAGTTCTTC
TRBJ1-5 | . | TRBV7-6 | 19 | once | CASSPGIQTNPNSNQPQRF | TGTGCCAGCAGCCCCGGAATTCAGACGAATCCTAATAGCAATCAGCCCCAGCGTTTT
TRBJ1-2 | . | TRBV4-1 | 14 | . | CASSPSLTDYGYTF | TGCGCCAGCAGCCCGTCCCTGACAGACTATGGCTACACCTTC
TRBJ2-5 | . | TRBV28 | 15 | . | CASSPPPGLQETQYF | TGTGCCAGCAGTCCCCCCCCCGGGCTTCAAGAGACCCAGTACTTC
TRBJ1-5 | . | TRBV6-2/TRBV6-3 | 14 | . | CASKKGNSNQPQHF | TGTGCCAGCAAAAAGGGGAATAGCAATCAGCCCCAGCATTTT
TRBJ2-1 | TRBD2 | TRBV7-9 | 14 | . | CASFGRGAFNEQFF | TGTGCCAGCTTCGGGCGGGGGGCCTTCAATGAGCAGTTCTTC
TRBJ2-5 | . | TRBV7-2 | 15 | many | CASSHGQKLRETQYF | TGTGCCAGCAGCCATGGACAAAAGCTCCGGGAGACCCAGTACTTC
TRBJ2-1 | . | TRBV19 | 12 | . | CASSTGTDEQFF | TGTGCCAGTAGTACCGGGACCGATGAGCAGTTCTTC
TRBJ1-1 | . | TRBV4-1 | 11 | few | CASSQTDEAFF | TGCGCCAGCAGCCAAACCGATGAAGCTTTCTTT
TRBJ2-3 | . | TRBV27 | 14 | . | CASSLSAETDTQYF | TGTGCCAGCAGTTTATCGGCAGAAACAGATACGCAGTATTTT
TRBJ1-1 | . | TRBV20-1 | 13 | few | CSALIKGGTEAFF | TGCAGTGCCCTTATAAAGGGAGGAACTGAAGCTTTCTTT
TRBJ1-5 | . | TRBV7-9 | 12 | few | CASSWNNQPQHF | TGTGCCAGCAGCTGGAATAACCAGCCCCAGCATTTT
TRBJ2-3 | . | TRBV20-1 | 16 | . | CSARDKSGVRGDTQYF | TGCAGTGCTAGAGATAAATCGGGGGTCCGAGGAGATACGCAGTATTTT
TRBJ2-1 | TRBD2 | TRBV28 | 14 | . | CASSNFGGYNEQFF | TGTGCCAGCAGTAATTTCGGGGGGTACAATGAGCAGTTCTTC
TRBJ2-1 | TRBD2 | TRBV2 | 13 | . | CARTGASGNEQFF | TGTGCCAGGACTGGGGCTAGCGGAAATGAGCAGTTCTTC
TRBJ1-3 | . | TRBV13 | 15 | . | CASNSLIQSGNTIYF | TGTGCCAGCAACTCACTTATCCAGTCTGGAAACACCATATATTTT
TRBJ2-3 | . | TRBV6-2/TRBV6-3 | 16 | few | CASSYYIVPREDTQYF | TGTGCCAGCAGTTACTATATAGTCCCTCGGGAAGATACGCAGTATTTT
TRBJ2-5 | . | TRBV6-6 | 15 | . | CASSYTRGAGETQYF | TGTGCCAGCAGTTACACCAGGGGCGCCGGAGAGACCCAGTACTTC
TRBJ2-3 | TRBD2 | TRBV3-1 | 16 | . | CASSLRTSVSTDTQYF | TGTGCCAGCAGCCTGAGGACTAGCGTCAGCACAGATACGCAGTATTTT
TRBJ2-7 | . | TRBV12-3/TRBV12-4 | 15 | few | CASSLSLDYPYEQYF | TGTGCCAGCAGTTTATCGCTAGACTACCCCTACGAGCAGTACTTC
TRBJ2-1 | . | TRBV2 | 15 | many | CARSIQGTPRNEQFF | TGTGCCAGGTCGATCCAGGGGACACCTCGCAATGAGCAGTTCTTC
TRBJ2-5 | . | TRBV12-3/TRBV12-4 | 14 | few | CASSLAGDEETQYF | TGTGCCAGCAGTTTGGCAGGGGACGAGGAGACCCAGTACTTC
TRBJ1-1 | TRBD1 | TRBV7-2 | 17 | many | CASSPGQDVPFGTEAFF | TGTGCCAGCAGCCCGGGACAGGATGTGCCGTTCGGCACTGAAGCTTTCTTT
TRBJ1-2 | . | TRBV29-1 | 11 | . | CSVGARDGYTF | TGCAGCGTTGGGGCGAGGGATGGCTACACCTTC
TRBJ1-5 | . | TRBV19 | 16 | many | CASSIYSLGGGQPQHF | TGTGCCAGTAGTATATATTCTCTCGGGGGTGGACAGCCCCAGCATTTT
TRBJ2-5 | TRBD1 | TRBV15 | 15 | . | CATSRIAGTEETQYF | TGTGCCACCAGCAGAATAGCCGGGACAGAAGAGACCCAGTACTTC
TRBJ2-1 | . | TRBV7-2 | 13 | many | CASSLVGFNEQFF | TGTGCCAGCAGCCTGGTGGGTTTCAATGAGCAGTTCTTC
TRBJ2-2 | . | TRBV4-1 | 14 | few | CASSVGGNTGELFF | TGCGCCAGCAGCGTGGGAGGGAACACCGGGGAGCTGTTTTTT
TRBJ1-1 | . | TRBV4-1 | 14 | . | CASSIRRENTEAFF | TGCGCCAGCAGCATCCGTAGGGAGAACACTGAAGCTTTCTTT
TRBJ2-5 | TRBD2 | TRBV19 | 17 | few | CASSTPFQASGVETQYF | TGTGCCAGTAGTACCCCGTTTCAGGCTAGCGGGGTAGAGACCCAGTACTTC
TRBJ2-2 | . | TRBV4-1 | 15 | . | CASSQGRSATGELFF | TGCGCCAGCAGCCAAGGACGTTCCGCCACCGGGGAGCTGTTTTTT
TRBJ2-2 | . | TRBV19 | 14 | . | CASSIARGTGELFF | TGTGCCAGTAGTATAGCAAGAGGTACCGGGGAGCTGTTTTTT
TRBJ1-1 | . | TRBV12-3/TRBV12-4 | 15 | . | CASSFPQAMNTEAFF | TGTGCCAGCAGTTTCCCCCAGGCCATGAACACTGAAGCTTTCTTT
TRBJ2-6 | . | TRBV27 | 14 | few | CASSALAGANVLTF | TGTGCCAGCAGTGCCCTGGCCGGGGCCAACGTCCTGACTTTC
TRBJ2-5 | . | TRBV12-3/TRBV12-4 | 16 | many | CASSFSTELDQETQYF | TGTGCCAGCAGTTTCTCGACAGAGTTAGACCAAGAGACCCAGTACTTC
TRBJ2-3 | TRBD2 | TRBV5-6 | 12 | . | CASSSRLAGGPF | TGTGCCAGCAGTTCAAGACTAGCGGGGGGGCCTTTT
TRBJ2-1 | . | TRBV11-3 | 15 | few | CASSSNTGPKNEQFF | TGTGCCAGCAGCTCAAACACGGGACCGAAGAATGAGCAGTTCTTC
TRBJ1-1 | . | TRBV19 | 13 | few | CASLEWANTEAFF | TGTGCCAGCCTAGAGTGGGCGAACACTGAAGCTTTCTTT
TRBJ1-1 | TRBD1 | TRBV2 | 11 | . | CASRGKQGTFF | TGTGCCAGCAGAGGTAAACAGGGGACTTTCTTT
TRBJ1-2 | . | TRBV5-6 | 14 | many | CASSLEGRHYGYTF | TGTGCCAGCAGCTTGGAGGGCAGACACTATGGCTACACCTTC
TRBJ2-5 | TRBD1 | TRBV7-9 | 14 | . | CASSPGTAQKTQYF | TGTGCCAGCAGCCCAGGGACAGCTCAAAAGACCCAGTACTTC
TRBJ1-2 | . | TRBV27 | 14 | few | CASSLRAGNYGYTF | TGTGCCAGCAGTTTACGAGCAGGGAACTATGGCTACACCTTC
TRBJ2-5 | . | TRBV6-4 | 11 | . | CASNYQETQYF | TGTGCCAGCAATTACCAAGAGACCCAGTACTTC
TRBJ1-2 | TRBD1 | TRBV6-1 | 13 | . | CANRDSEGYDYTF | TGTGCCAACAGGGACAGCGAGGGGTATGACTACACCTTC
TRBJ1-1 | . | TRBV11-3 | 13 | many | CASSLYLNTEAFF | TGTGCCAGCAGCTTGTACCTGAACACTGAAGCTTTCTTT